This TCR beta chain was identified during a study of OX40 agonist ivuxolimab in advanced cancers. Background on the study: Treatment of patients was with ivuxolimab, an agonistic anti-OX40 (CD134) antibody.

Notes on the study in general: On average, CD8+ T cells had more expanded clones than CD4+.

Of note for this clone: Its antigen is unknown.

The sampling schedule covered blood at baseline, cycle 4 day 1, and cycle 7 day 1. Germline assignment: CDR1 GTSNPN and CDR2 SVGIG (reference sequence). CDR3 size: 14 residues. Trimming took 2 bases from V and 5 from J; bases not matched to a gene: 3. TCRdb's table, derived via immunoSEQ multiplex PCR, lists solely in-frame clones and lacks some. The table records about 79,000 clones, about 91% of them present only once. The origin of this receptor is an adult with an advanced solid tumor such as melanoma, head and neck, liver or kidney cancer. Sequenced here: CD4+ or CD8+ T cells sorted from blood, sampled in a trial of the OX40 agonist ivuxolimab. The rearrangement joins TRBV30 to TRBJ2-5, with TRBD2 identical over 12 bases. CDR3 protein: CAWSPTSGGETQYF. For the CDR3, the DNA is TGTGCCTGGAGTCCGACTAGCGGGGGTGAGACCCAGTACTTC.